This TCR beta chain was documented in a study of T cells in Graves' hyperthyroidism and ophthalmopathy. On this clonotype: Its antigen is unidentified.

Study-level points and caveats: Blood also held most thyroid clonotypes expanded beyond 0.001.

Stability of Graves' hyperthyroidism was defined as absent ophthalmopathy progression within 18 months. Exclusion followed for patients with uncontrolled infection, other autoimmune disease, pregnancy or lactation. Out of roughly 10 ml of fresh peripheral blood came the PBMCs. The CDR3 regions of TCR beta were amplified from RNA transcripts. First-round RT-PCR targeting the TCR CDR3 was performed with the HTBI primer set. TCRdb re-analysed the multiplex PCR reads in MiXCR, keeping a single row per CDR3 protein. The table lists some 760,000 distinct CDR3 sequences, around 13% of them singletons. Germline V gene lookup returns CDR1 DFQATT and CDR2 SNEGSKA (reference sequence). CDR3 length: 12 amino acids. Trimming left V 7 bases short and J 1 base short, with 10 bases between.

This receptor was identified in a young woman with Graves' hyperthyroidism. The J gene is TRBJ1-1, the V gene TRBV20-1; no firm D call. Material for sequencing was blood. The CDR3 coding sequence is TGCAGTGTGTTTTCAGGGAACACTGAAGCTTTCTTT. It encodes CSVFSGNTEAFF.